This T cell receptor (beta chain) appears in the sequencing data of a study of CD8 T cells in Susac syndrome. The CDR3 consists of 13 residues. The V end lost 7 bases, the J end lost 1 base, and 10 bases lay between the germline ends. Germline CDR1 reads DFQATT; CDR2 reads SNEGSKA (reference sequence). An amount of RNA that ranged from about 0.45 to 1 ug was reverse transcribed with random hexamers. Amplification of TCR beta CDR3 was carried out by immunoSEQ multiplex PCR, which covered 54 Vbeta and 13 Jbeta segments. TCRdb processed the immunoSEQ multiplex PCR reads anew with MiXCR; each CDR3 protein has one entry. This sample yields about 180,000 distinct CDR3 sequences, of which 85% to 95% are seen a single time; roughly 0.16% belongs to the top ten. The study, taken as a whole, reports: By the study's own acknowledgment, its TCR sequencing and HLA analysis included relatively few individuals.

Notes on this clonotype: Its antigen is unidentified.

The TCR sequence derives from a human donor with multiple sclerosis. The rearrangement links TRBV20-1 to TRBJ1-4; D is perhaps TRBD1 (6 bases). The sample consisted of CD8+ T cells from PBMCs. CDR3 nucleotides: TGCAGTGTTCCACAGGGAACTAATGAAAAACTGTTTTTT. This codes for CSVPQGTNEKLFF.